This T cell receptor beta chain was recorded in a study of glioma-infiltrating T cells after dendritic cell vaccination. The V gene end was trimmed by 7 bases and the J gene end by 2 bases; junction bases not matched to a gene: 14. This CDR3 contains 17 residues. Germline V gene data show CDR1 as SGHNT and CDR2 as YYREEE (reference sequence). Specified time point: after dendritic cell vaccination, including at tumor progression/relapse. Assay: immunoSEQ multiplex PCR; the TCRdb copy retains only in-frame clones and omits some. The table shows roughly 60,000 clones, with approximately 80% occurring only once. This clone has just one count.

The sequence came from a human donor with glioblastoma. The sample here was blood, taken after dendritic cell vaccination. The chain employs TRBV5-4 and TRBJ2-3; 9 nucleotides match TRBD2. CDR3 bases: TGTGCCAGCTCCCCTCTGGAGGTAGCGGGGGTCACAGATACGCAGTATTTT. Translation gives CASSPLEVAGVTDTQYF.